One sample yielded the 20 T cell receptor beta chains listed below, sequenced in a study of blood T cell repertoires in COVID-19 (TCRdb year 2020). To prepare the library, the immunoSEQ multiplex PCR assay was applied. This is the immuneACCESS table as TCRdb keeps it, with only in-frame sequences that have V and J called. A part of the clones is gone; compared with another copy, unresolved V genes explain less than half, and the rest is unexplained. Across this sample there are about 82,000 clones, with 80% seen only once. 9.5% to 15% of the sample is held by the ten biggest clonotypes. The specimen was peripheral blood. These receptors all come from a woman aged 40 to 55 with active or convalescent COVID-19.

The J gene is TRBJ2-1, the V gene TRBV7-3, with TRBD2 matching 12 bases. CDR1 and CDR2 from the germline V gene are SGHTA and FQGTGA. The CDR3 consists of 15 residues. V was pared by 2 bases and J by 7 bases, with 3 bases of the junction left unmatched. The CDR3 is CASSLLAGGPNEQFF. CDR3 coding DNA: TGTGCCAGCAGCTTACTAGCGGGGGGGCCTAATGAGCAGTTCTTC.

The CDR3 spells CASSGGDSYNSPLHF. CDR3 sequence (DNA): TGTGCCAGCAGTGGGGGGGATTCCTATAATTCACCCCTCCACTTT. The chain carries TRBV28 and TRBJ1-6, with D possibly matching TRBD1 (5 bases). The CDR3 consists of 15 residues. The germline CDR1 and CDR2 sequences are MDHEN and SYDVKM. Trimming cost V 5 bases and J 1 base, with 9 bases left between them. Drawing the rest from reference TRBV28 and TRBJ1-6, the complete variable domain is DVKVTQSSRYLVKRTGEKVFLECVQDMDHENMFWYRQDPGLGLRLIYFSYDVKMKEKGDIPEGYSVSREKKERFSLILESASTNQTSMYLCASSGGDSYNSPLHFGNGTRLTVT.

This chain joins TRBV7-2 and TRBJ2-1; TRBD2 aligns across 12 bases. Germline V gene sequence: CDR1 SGHTA, CDR2 FQGNSA. The CDR3 length is 17 residues. J was trimmed by 6 bases and V by 5 bases; bases with no gene match: 11. CDR3 residues: CASSLGPTTSGSNEQFF. CDR3 nucleotides: TGTGCCAGCAGCCTGGGCCCGACGACTAGCGGGAGCAATGAGCAGTTCTTC.

The chain combines TRBV2 with TRBJ1-1; tentative D call: TRBD1 (6 bases). The V gene lost 2 bases and the J gene lost 8 bases, with 18 bases spanning the gap. Germline V gene sequence: CDR1 SNHLY, CDR2 FYNNEI. There are 15 residues in the CDR3. The CDR3 DNA reads TGTGCCAGCAGTGAAACACGAGGACAGCGCCTAGAAGCTTTCTTT. It codes for CASSETRGQRLEAFF.

The gene calls are TRBV24-1 and TRBJ2-5; 10 bases are shared with TRBD1. The germline V gene has CDR1 KGHDR and CDR2 SFDVKD. The junction had 5 bases not matched to a gene; V was cut back by 4 bases and J by 1 base. This CDR3 has 16 amino acids. The CDR3 is CATSDRDRGTQETQYF. CDR3 nucleotide sequence: TGTGCCACCAGTGACCGGGACAGGGGCACCCAAGAGACCCAGTACTTC.

This chain uses TRBV5-1 with TRBJ1-6; D is ambiguous. V lost 1 base and J lost 14, with 13 bases in between. Germline CDR1 reads SGHRS; CDR2 reads YFSETQ. This CDR3 is built from 13 residues. This chain's CDR3 is CASSLLPEGSLHF. The CDR3 bases are TGCGCCAGCAGCTTGTTACCCGAGGGCTCCCTCCACTTT.

This clone is medium-sized (0.01 to 0.1%) in the sample. V and J are TRBV4-2 and TRBJ2-3, with a tentative D call TRBD2 (6 bases). Trimming left V 5 bases short and J 11 bases short, with 14 bases between. CDR1 is LGHNA and CDR2 is YNFKEQ in the germline V gene. The CDR3 sequence is 12 residues long. This CDR3 reads CASSEGTSRQYF. CDR3 in DNA: TGTGCCAGCAGCGAGGGGACTTCCAGGCAGTATTTT.

This clone was seen just once. V usage is TRBV11-2 and J usage is TRBJ2-3; D is perhaps TRBD2 (5 bases). The CDR3 has 11 amino acids. V was trimmed by 5 bases and J by 7 bases, leaving 7 bases between them. CDR1 is SGHAT, CDR2 FQNNGV, per germline. CDR3: CASSTSNTQYF. In nucleotides, the CDR3 is TGTGCCAGCAGCACTAGTAATACGCAGTATTTT.

This clone was seen only once. The V gene is TRBV29-1, the J gene TRBJ1-2; D may be TRBD1 (5 bases). The germline V gene has CDR1 SQVTM and CDR2 ANQGSEA. V was cut by 3 bases and J by 2 bases, with 16 bases left in between. The CDR3 length is 15 residues. For the CDR3, the DNA is TGCAGCGTTGAGGGGCCTGCAGACAGCAACTATGGCTACACCTTC. Its protein product is CSVEGPADSNYGYTF.

The chain recombines TRBV11-3 with TRBJ2-3; 7 nucleotides align to TRBD1. CDR3 length: 15 amino acids. The V segment lost 5 bases and the J segment 0 bases; nucleotides outside the gene matches: 5. Germline-derived CDR1 and CDR2 are SGHNT and YENEEA. The CDR3 nucleotides read TGTGCCAGCAGCCAATGGGACAGTAGCACAGATACGCAGTATTTT. It yields the protein CASSQWDSSTDTQYF.

The chain links TRBV7-9 to TRBJ2-5; 10 bases align to TRBD1. Germline V gene lookup returns CDR1 SEHNR and CDR2 FQNEAQ (reference sequence). V was pared by 4 bases and J by 3 bases, with 8 bases of the junction left unmatched. CDR3 length equals 16 residues. CDR3 amino acids: CASSSRRQGAKETQYF. Here the CDR3 DNA reads TGTGCCAGCAGCTCGAGACGACAGGGGGCCAAAGAGACCCAGTACTTC.

CDR3 in DNA: TGTGCCAGCAGCGTTGACAGGTCCAAGTTGGGAAAACTGTTTTTT. This gives the protein CASSVDRSKLGKLFF. This sequence joins TRBV11-2 and TRBJ1-4, with D possibly TRBD1 on 6 matching bases. Germline V gene sequence: CDR1 SGHAT, CDR2 FQNNGV. V lost 5 bases, J lost 10 bases, and 20 bases lay in between. This CDR3 spans 15 amino acids.

This chain uses TRBV29-1 with TRBJ2-2; weak D call: TRBD1 (5 bases). Germline CDR1 SQVTM, CDR2 ANQGSEA. V was cut by 4 bases and J by 0 bases, with 15 bases left in between. This CDR3 region has 16 residues. The CDR3 reads CSVGQSPPANTGELFF. CDR3 nucleotides: TGCAGCGTTGGACAGTCCCCACCCGCGAACACCGGGGAGCTGTTTTTT.

This chain connects TRBV15 to TRBJ2-3; 12 bases map to TRBD1. Germline V lookup: CDR1 LNHNV, CDR2 YYDKDF (reference sequence). This CDR3 comprises 16 residues. V was pared by 3 bases and J by 6 bases, with 7 bases of the junction left unmatched. CDR3 DNA sequence: TGTGCCACCAGCAGTGGGGGACAGGGGGCATGGGATACGCAGTATTTT. Amino acids: CATSSGGQGAWDTQYF.

This chain connects TRBV18 to TRBJ1-6; D is undetermined. From germline, CDR1 is KGHSH and CDR2 LQKENI. Trimming pared 2 bases from V and 6 bases from J, leaving 8 bases between. This CDR3 is built from 14 residues. The CDR3 loop reads CASSPSGGNSPLHF. In DNA form, the CDR3 reads TGTGCCAGCTCACCATCAGGTGGTAATTCACCCCTCCACTTT.

The CDR3 sequence: CASSFSTGQTYEQYF. CDR3 DNA sequence: TGTGCCAGCAGTTTTTCGACCGGACAGACTTACGAGCAGTACTTC. This chain joins TRBV28 and TRBJ2-7, with D perhaps matching TRBD1 (6 bases). The V and J ends lost 3 bases and 4 bases respectively, with 16 bases between them. The V gene's germline CDR1 is MDHEN and CDR2 SYDVKM. The CDR3 sequence is 15 residues long.

V usage is TRBV4-2 and J usage is TRBJ1-5; D is ambiguous. The CDR3 extends over 13 amino acids. Germline lookup yields CDR1 LGHNA and CDR2 YNFKEQ. Deletions cut 1 base from V and 4 bases from J, with 5 bases between. The CDR3 is CASSQVLNQPQHF. In nucleotides, the CDR3 is TGTGCCAGCAGCCAAGTTCTTAATCAGCCCCAGCATTTT.

The chain carries TRBV28 and TRBJ1-2; 7 bases align to TRBD1. There are 15 residues in the CDR3. With 4 bases clipped from V and 7 bases from J, the junction kept 12 bases outside the gene matches. Germline loops: CDR1 MDHEN, CDR2 SYDVKM. In DNA form, the CDR3 reads TGTGCCAGCAGTTCGGTAGGGGGCGTGCAGGTTGGCTACACCTTC. Translation: CASSSVGGVQVGYTF.

This clone has just one count. The chain uses TRBV29-1 and TRBJ1-2; no clear D gene. The V gene's germline CDR1 is SQVTM and CDR2 ANQGSEA. Trimming shortened V by 4 bases and J by 1 base, and 10 bases separated the two germline ends. This CDR3 is built from 13 residues. Here the CDR3 reads CSVAELSNYGYTF. In DNA form, the CDR3 reads TGCAGCGTTGCAGAGCTCAGTAACTATGGCTACACCTTC.

This rearrangement joins TRBV4-3 to TRBJ2-2; D may be TRBD2 (6 bases). Germline values: CDR1 LGHNA, CDR2 YSLEER. Trimming took 2 bases from V and 5 from J, leaving 12 bases between them. This CDR3 contains 15 residues. The DNA for the CDR3 is TGCGCCAGCAGCCAACAAACGGGACTGACCGGGGAGCTGTTTTTT. It encodes CASSQQTGLTGELFF.